A single sample is the source of the 32 T cell receptor beta chains below, sequenced in a study of blood T cell repertoires in COVID-19. Data came from immunoSEQ multiplex PCR; TCRdb stores just in-frame clones and leaves some out. The top ten clones hold approximately 15% of a sample with 70,000 or so clones, 70% to 90% of them seen once. Sequenced input: peripheral blood. The receptors derive from a man aged 40-49 years with COVID-19, enrolled during active disease.

This chain links TRBV28 with TRBJ1-1; D remains ambiguous. The CDR3 totals 11 residues. From germline, CDR1 is MDHEN and CDR2 SYDVKM. V was pared by 10 bases and J by 4 bases, with 10 bases between. The CDR3 protein is CATSAGTEAFF. DNA for the CDR3: TGTGCCACCTCAGCGGGCACTGAAGCTTTCTTT.

The chain joins TRBV12-3 or TRBV12-4 to TRBJ2-5, with 9 bases identical to TRBD2. This CDR3 spans 13 amino acids. J lost 5 bases, V lost 6 bases, and 4 bases had no gene match. In DNA, the CDR3 is TGTGCCAGCAGGCGGGGGGGCGGGGAGACCCAGTACTTC. It codes for CASRRGGGETQYF.

The chain is built from TRBV5-5 and TRBJ1-3; 8 bases line up with TRBD1. The germline V gene encodes CDR1 SGHKS and CDR2 YYEKEE (reference sequence). V lost 0 bases and J lost 3; bases outside the gene matches: 11. The CDR3 consists of 18 residues. This CDR3 is CASSLAGQGAYSGNTIYF. The CDR3 nucleotides are TGTGCCAGCAGCTTGGCCGGTCAGGGGGCGTATAGTGGAAACACCATATATTTT.

The rearrangement uses TRBV5-6 and TRBJ1-1; D possibly corresponds to TRBD1 (6 bases). Germline lookup yields CDR1 SGHDT and CDR2 YYEEEE. The CDR3 runs to 14 residues. V was trimmed by 3 bases and J by 5 bases, leaving 14 bases between them. CDR3 loop: CASSYQGSGTEAFF. In DNA form, the CDR3 reads TGTGCCAGCAGCTATCAGGGGTCGGGGACTGAAGCTTTCTTT.

The chain combines TRBV14 with TRBJ1-6; possibly TRBD1 for D (6 bases). Looked up from germline, CDR1 is SGHDN and CDR2 is FVKESK. V lost 4 bases and J lost 9, with 19 bases in between. The CDR3 consists of 16 residues. DNA for the CDR3: TGTGCCAGCAGCCCCCTCAAGGGGGGGCACGGTTCACCCCTCCACTTT. Protein: CASSPLKGGHGSPLHF.

The gene calls are TRBV18 and TRBJ2-3; D is perhaps TRBD1 (5 bases). The CDR3 length is 15 residues. Germline loops: CDR1 KGHSH, CDR2 LQKENI. V was clipped by 2 bases and J by 5 bases, with 14 bases between them. The CDR3 DNA reads as TGTGCCAGCTCACCAAGGGTATCAGGGCAAGATACGCAGTATTTT. This encodes CASSPRVSGQDTQYF.

The rearrangement joins TRBV5-1 to TRBJ1-1, with TRBD1 as a possible D gene (5 bases). Trimming stripped 2 bases from V and 0 bases from J, with 11 bases between. Germline V CDR1 and CDR2: SGHRS, YFSETQ. The CDR3 sequence is 15 residues long. CDR3 DNA sequence: TGCGCCAGCAGCTTAAGCGCAGGGCTGAACACTGAAGCTTTCTTT. It specifies CASSLSAGLNTEAFF.

The chain recombines TRBV10-3 with TRBJ2-3; 7 bases match TRBD2. The CDR3 loop spans 15 amino acids. The germline CDR1 and CDR2 sequences are ENHRY and SYGVKD. V lost 2 bases, J lost 2 bases, and 4 bases stayed unmatched. CDR3 DNA sequence: TGTGCCATCAGTGAGGGACTAGATTACACAGATACGCAGTATTTT. Translated, it gives CAISEGLDYTDTQYF.

The chain recombines TRBV4-2 with TRBJ2-2; 13 bases fit TRBD2. Germline values: CDR1 LGHNA, CDR2 YNFKEQ. This CDR3 has 20 amino acids. The ends lost 4 bases at V and 3 bases at J; junction bases unmatched: 14. The CDR3 nucleotides are TGTGCCAGCAGCCCAAAGGGAACTAGCGGGGGGGTTGGGGACACCGGGGAGCTGTTTTTT. This encodes CASSPKGTSGGVGDTGELFF.

This rearrangement joins TRBV2 to TRBJ1-5, with 9 bases fitting TRBD1. Germline lookup yields CDR1 SNHLY and CDR2 FYNNEI. Germline trimming cut 7 bases from V and 1 base from J; bases unmatched to any gene: 5. The length of the CDR3 is 15 residues. In DNA form, the CDR3 reads TGTGCCAGCACCCGGGACAGGGCGAGCAATCAGCCCCAGCATTTT. Translating gives CASTRDRASNQPQHF.

The V gene is TRBV9, the J gene TRBJ2-3; 10 bases line up with TRBD2. Germline V gene data show CDR1 as SGDLS and CDR2 as YYNGEE. The CDR3 loop spans 16 amino acids. The junction had 10 bases not matched to a gene; V was cut back by 0 bases and J by 9 bases. The CDR3 DNA reads TGTGCCAGCAGCGTAGCTGTAGCGGGGGGTTCGACGACGCAGTATTTT. Translation gives CASSVAVAGGSTTQYF.

This clone was detected a few times. This chain connects TRBV6-1 to TRBJ1-2, with TRBD1 as a possible D gene (5 bases). Germline CDR1 MNHNS, CDR2 SASEGT. V was pared by 3 bases and J by 6 bases, with 14 bases between. The CDR3 is 14 amino acids. The CDR3 here is CASSDVGRVDGYTF. The CDR3 DNA reads TGTGCCAGCAGTGACGTCGGCAGGGTGGATGGCTACACCTTC.

This rearrangement joins TRBV5-1 to TRBJ2-3; 8 bases fit TRBD1. Germline-derived CDR1 and CDR2 are SGHRS and YFSETQ. The CDR3 has 15 amino acids. Trimming removed 6 bases from V and 3 bases from J; junction bases left unmatched: 9. The CDR3 is CASTIQGVSTDTQYF. The CDR3 DNA reads TGCGCCAGCACCATACAGGGGGTTTCTACAGATACGCAGTATTTT. The full variable domain, rest sourced from reference TRBV5-1 and TRBJ2-3, is KAGVTQTPRYLIKTRGQQVTLSCSPISGHRSVSWYQQTPGQGLQFLFEYFSETQRNKGNFPGRFSGRQFSNSRSEMNVSTLELGDSALYLCASTIQGVSTDTQYFGPGTRLTVL.

V usage is TRBV12-3 or TRBV12-4 and J usage is TRBJ1-4; weak D call: TRBD1 (5 bases). The CDR3 is made up of 13 amino acids. The germline V and J ends were trimmed by 8 bases and 3 bases, with 10 bases remaining between them. The CDR3 coding sequence is TGTGCCAGCGGGGGGGGTGCTAATGAAAAACTGTTTTTT. It specifies CASGGGANEKLFF.

The rearrangement uses TRBV18 and TRBJ2-5; D might be TRBD2 (6 bases). Germline V lookup: CDR1 KGHSH, CDR2 LQKENI. The V end lost 1 base, the J end lost 3 bases, and 6 bases lay between the germline ends. The CDR3 loop spans 13 amino acids. The CDR3 loop reads CASSPQREETQYF. CDR3 in DNA: TGTGCCAGCTCACCACAGCGGGAAGAGACCCAGTACTTC. Complete variable domain (other parts from reference TRBV18 and TRBJ2-5): NAGVMQNPRHLVRRRGQEARLRCSPMKGHSHVYWYRQLPEEGLKFMVYLQKENIIDESGMPKERFSAEFPKEGPSILRIQQVVRGDSAAYFCASSPQREETQYFGPGTRLLVL.

J is TRBJ2-7 and V is TRBV4-1; maybe TRBD1 (5 bases). V dropped 4 bases and J dropped 6 bases, with 16 bases sitting between them. Germline CDR1 MGHRA, CDR2 YSYEKL. The CDR3 runs 14 residues. The CDR3 loop is CASSPAGAAFEQYF. The CDR3 coding sequence is TGCGCCAGCAGCCCAGCTGGGGCGGCGTTCGAGCAGTACTTC.

V is TRBV19 and J is TRBJ1-6, with 9 bases lining up with TRBD1. Looked up from germline, CDR1 is LNHDA and CDR2 is SQIVND (reference sequence). Losses at the gene ends were 7 bases for V and 6 bases for J; bases not matched to a gene: 10. This CDR3 contains 16 residues. CDR3 nucleotide sequence: TGTGCCAGTAAGAAATACGGGACAGGGCGTAATTCACCCCTCCACTTT. The encoded protein is CASKKYGTGRNSPLHF.

This chain joins TRBV29-1 and TRBJ1-1; TRBD1 might be the D (6 bases). The CDR3 is 13 residues long. Germline V gene sequence: CDR1 SQVTM, CDR2 ANQGSEA. Deletions cut 4 bases from V and 5 bases from J, with 14 bases between. CDR3 DNA sequence: TGCAGCGTTGTGCGGGGGGGCCGAACTGAAGCTTTCTTT. Its protein product is CSVVRGGRTEAFF.

The chain links TRBV10-3 to TRBJ1-2, with 9 bases fitting TRBD1. The V and J ends lost 4 bases and 2 bases, in that order; junction bases with no gene match: 5. CDR3 length equals 15 residues. CDR1 and CDR2 (germline): ENHRY, SYGVKD. The CDR3 region has the DNA TGTGCCATCAGTGCTCGGGACAGGGACAACTATGGCTACACCTTC. Translating it yields CAISARDRDNYGYTF.

The gene calls are TRBV30 and TRBJ2-5; D call uncertain. CDR3 length: 13 residues. Trimming removed 1 base at V and 4 bases at J, with 10 bases between. Germline-derived CDR1 and CDR2 are GTSNPN and SVGIG (reference sequence). The CDR3 coding sequence is TGTGCCTGGAGTGAGAGCTCTAGAGAGACCCAGTACTTC. Protein sequence: CAWSESSRETQYF. Variable domain in full (rest from reference TRBV30 and TRBJ2-5): SQTIHQWPATLVQPVGSPLSLECTVEGTSNPNLYWYRQAAGRGLQLLFYSVGIGQISSEVPQNLSASRPQDRQFILSSKKLLLSDSGFYLCAWSESSRETQYFGPGTRLLVL.

Concerning this clone: This sample also contains other DNA sequences that code for the same CDR3. The chain links TRBV6-5 to TRBJ1-2, with D unclear. V gave up 6 bases and J gave up 2 bases, with 7 bases separating them. Per the germline V gene, CDR1 is MNHEY and CDR2 is SVGAGI. This CDR3 is 12 amino acids long. CDR3 coding DNA: TGTGCCAGCAGCTCCGGGAACTATGGCTACACCTTC. This codes for CASSSGNYGYTF.

The V call is TRBV28, the J call TRBJ1-5, with D possibly being TRBD1 (5 bases). The CDR3 has 14 amino acids. Trimming left V 5 bases short and J 3 bases short, with 11 bases between. The germline CDR1 and CDR2 sequences are MDHEN and SYDVKM. CDR3 sequence: CASSQGLINQPQHF. In DNA form, the CDR3 reads TGTGCCAGCAGTCAGGGACTGATCAATCAGCCCCAGCATTTT.

This clone was detected a few times. This chain links TRBV10-3 with TRBJ1-6; TRBD1 might be the D (6 bases). CDR1 and CDR2 from the germline V gene are ENHRY and SYGVKD. The CDR3 loop spans 15 amino acids. V shed 5 bases and J shed 5 bases, with 13 bases lying between them. CDR3 coding DNA: TGTGCCATCAGTCCCCGGGACACGGATAATTCACCCCTCCACTTT. As protein: CAISPRDTDNSPLHF.

The chain uses TRBV6-5 and TRBJ1-6; 7 nucleotides line up with TRBD1. Germline V lookup: CDR1 MNHEY, CDR2 SVGAGI. This CDR3 has 14 residues. The V gene end was trimmed by 6 bases and the J gene end by 8 bases; junction bases not matched to a gene: 7. The CDR3 DNA reads as TGTGCCAGCAGGGAGGGGGCGAGTTATTCACCCCTCCACTTT. It yields the protein CASREGASYSPLHF.

The CDR3: CASSPATGSYEQYF. The CDR3, as DNA: TGTGCCAGCAGCCCGGCGACGGGCTCCTACGAGCAGTACTTC. V is TRBV11-2 and J is TRBJ2-7; D is undetermined. CDR1 is SGHAT and CDR2 is FQNNGV in the germline V gene. V shed 5 bases and J shed 0 bases, with 11 bases lying between them. CDR3 size: 14 residues.

The chain combines TRBV7-9 with TRBJ2-2, with D possibly TRBD2 on 6 matching bases. The germline V and J ends were trimmed by 11 bases and 7 bases, with 14 bases remaining between them. Germline V CDR1 and CDR2: SEHNR, FQNEAQ (reference sequence). The CDR3 runs to 12 residues. The chain's CDR3 is CAYGGVFGELFF. The CDR3 DNA follows: TGTGCCTACGGAGGGGTGTTCGGGGAGCTGTTTTTT. Full variable domain (remainder filled in from reference TRBV7-9 and TRBJ2-2): DTGVSQNPRHKITKRGQNVTFRCDPISEHNRLYWYRQTLGQGPEFLTYFQNEAQLEKSRLLSDRFSAERPKGSFSTLEIQRTEQGDSAMYLCAYGGVFGELFFGEGSRLTVL.

This clone has just one count. The chain combines TRBV25-1 with TRBJ2-2; 10 bases agree with TRBD1. The germline CDR1 and CDR2 sequences are MGHDK and SYGVNS. V trimming: 3 bases; J trimming: 4 bases; junction bases outside the gene matches: 5. The CDR3 consists of 16 residues. The CDR3 nucleotides read TGTGCCAGCAGTGAGTCCAGGACAGGGGGCACCGGGGAGCTGTTTTTT. Its protein product is CASSESRTGGTGELFF.

The chain uses TRBV4-2 and TRBJ1-5, with a possible D match to TRBD1 (6 bases). The V end lost 4 bases, the J end lost 5 bases, and 12 bases lay between the germline ends. CDR1 is LGHNA and CDR2 is YNFKEQ in the germline V gene. The CDR3 covers 14 residues. The CDR3 DNA sequence: TGTGCCAGCAGCCGGGGGGGCCCGGATCAGCCCCAGCATTTT. Amino acid sequence: CASSRGGPDQPQHF.

This clone appeared a few times. The V and J genes are TRBV6-5 and TRBJ1-5; D remains ambiguous. The CDR3 spans 15 residues. Trimming stripped 6 bases from V and 0 bases from J, with 12 bases between. Germline V gene lookup returns CDR1 MNHEY and CDR2 SVGAGI. CDR3 DNA: TGTGCCAGCAGCGCCGAGGGAGGTAGCAATCAGCCCCAGCATTTT. Protein: CASSAEGGSNQPQHF.

This clone was recorded a few times. The chain is built from TRBV4-2 and TRBJ1-5; D is perhaps TRBD1 (6 bases). CDR1 is LGHNA and CDR2 is YNFKEQ in the germline V gene. CDR3 length equals 14 residues. V lost 0 bases and J 7 bases, leaving 10 bases between the germline ends. CDR3 bases: TGTGCCAGCAGCCAAGATACGACAGGCCAGCCCCAGCATTTT. This gives the protein CASSQDTTGQPQHF.

V gene TRBV4-2 combines with J gene TRBJ2-3; TRBD2 agrees at 12 bases. Germline CDR1 is LGHNA and CDR2 is YNFKEQ. V dropped 4 bases and J dropped 4; count of bases not matched to a gene: 9. There are 17 residues in the CDR3. The DNA of the CDR3 is TGTGCCAGCAGCCCGTTCCCCGGGACTAGCGGGTCAGATACGCAGTATTTT. Amino acid sequence: CASSPFPGTSGSDTQYF.

The chain couples TRBV3-1 (or the pseudogene TRBV3-2) to TRBJ2-1, with 9 bases lining up with TRBD2. This CDR3 comprises 15 residues. CDR1 and CDR2 (germline): LGHDT, YNNKEL (reference sequence). V was pared by 4 bases and J by 4 bases, with 5 bases of the junction left unmatched. The CDR3, as DNA: TGTGCCAGCAGCCTGGAGCGGGGGGCATACAATGAGCAGTTCTTC. This translates into CASSLERGAYNEQFF.